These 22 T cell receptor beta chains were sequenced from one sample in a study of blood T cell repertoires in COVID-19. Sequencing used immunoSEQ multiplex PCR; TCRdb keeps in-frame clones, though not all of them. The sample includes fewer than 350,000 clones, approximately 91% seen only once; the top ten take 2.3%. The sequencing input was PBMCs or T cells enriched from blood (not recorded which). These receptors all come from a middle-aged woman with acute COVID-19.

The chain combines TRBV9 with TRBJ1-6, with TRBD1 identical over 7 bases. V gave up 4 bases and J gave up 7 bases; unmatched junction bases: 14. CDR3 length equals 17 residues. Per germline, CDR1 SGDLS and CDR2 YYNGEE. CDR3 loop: CASSPHPGTEGNSPLHF. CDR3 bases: TGTGCCAGCAGCCCCCATCCCGGGACAGAGGGAAATTCACCCCTCCACTTT.

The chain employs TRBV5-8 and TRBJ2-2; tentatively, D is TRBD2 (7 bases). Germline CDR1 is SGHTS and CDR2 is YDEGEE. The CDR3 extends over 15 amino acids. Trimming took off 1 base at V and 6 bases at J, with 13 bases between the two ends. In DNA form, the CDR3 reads TGTGCCAGCAGCTTGTATGCCGGGGGGCCCGGGGAGCTGTTTTTT. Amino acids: CASSLYAGGPGELFF.

This CDR3 reads CASSRHGREQFF. The CDR3, as DNA: TGTGCCAGCAGTAGACACGGAAGAGAGCAGTTCTTC. The chain uses TRBV28 and TRBJ2-1; D ambiguous. The CDR3 covers 12 residues. Germline loops: CDR1 MDHEN, CDR2 SYDVKM. Trimming removed 5 bases at V and 10 bases at J, with 12 bases between.

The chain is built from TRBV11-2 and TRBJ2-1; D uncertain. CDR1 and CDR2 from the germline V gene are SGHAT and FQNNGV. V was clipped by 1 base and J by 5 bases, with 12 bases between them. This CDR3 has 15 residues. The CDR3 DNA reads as TGTGCCAGCAGCTTAGTTTCGGGTAGGCACAATGAGCAGTTCTTC. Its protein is CASSLVSGRHNEQFF. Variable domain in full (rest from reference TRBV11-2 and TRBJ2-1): EAGVAQSPRYKIIEKRQSVAFWCNPISGHATLYWYQQILGQGPKLLIQFQNNGVVDDSQLPKDRFSAERLKGVDSTLKIQPAKLEDSAVYLCASSLVSGRHNEQFFGPGTRLTVL.

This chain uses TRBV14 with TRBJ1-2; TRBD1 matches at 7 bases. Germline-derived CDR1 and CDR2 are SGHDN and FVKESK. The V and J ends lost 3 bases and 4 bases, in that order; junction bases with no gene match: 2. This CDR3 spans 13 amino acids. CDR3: CASSQTGIYGYTF. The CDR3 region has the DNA TGTGCCAGCAGCCAGACAGGGATCTATGGCTACACCTTC. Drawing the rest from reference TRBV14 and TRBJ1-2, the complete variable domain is EAGVTQFPSHSVIEKGQTVTLRCDPISGHDNLYWYRRVMGKEIKFLLHFVKESKQDESGMPNNRFLAERTGGTYSTLKVQPAELEDSGVYFCASSQTGIYGYTFGSGTRLTVV.

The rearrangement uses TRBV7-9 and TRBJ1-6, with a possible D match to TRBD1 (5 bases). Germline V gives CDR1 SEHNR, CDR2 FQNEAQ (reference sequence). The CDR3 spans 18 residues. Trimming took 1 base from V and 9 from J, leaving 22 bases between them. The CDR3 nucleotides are TGTGCCAGCAGCTTAGGGGCCGGGGGAGTGGGCCCGGGTTCACCCCTCCACTTT. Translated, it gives CASSLGAGGVGPGSPLHF.

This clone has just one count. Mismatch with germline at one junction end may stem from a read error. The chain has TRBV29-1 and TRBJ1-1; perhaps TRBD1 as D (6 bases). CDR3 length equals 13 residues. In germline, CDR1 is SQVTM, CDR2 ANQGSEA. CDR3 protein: CSGGDNRNSEAFF. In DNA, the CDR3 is TGCAGCGGGGGGGACAATCGGAACTCTGAAGCTTTCTTT.

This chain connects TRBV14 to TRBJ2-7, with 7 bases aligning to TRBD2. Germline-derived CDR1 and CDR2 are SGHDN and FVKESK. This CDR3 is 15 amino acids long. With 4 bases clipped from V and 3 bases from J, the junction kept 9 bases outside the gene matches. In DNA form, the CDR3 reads TGTGCCAGCAGCCTTCTATCTAGCGGACTCTACGAGCAGTACTTC. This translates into CASSLLSSGLYEQYF.

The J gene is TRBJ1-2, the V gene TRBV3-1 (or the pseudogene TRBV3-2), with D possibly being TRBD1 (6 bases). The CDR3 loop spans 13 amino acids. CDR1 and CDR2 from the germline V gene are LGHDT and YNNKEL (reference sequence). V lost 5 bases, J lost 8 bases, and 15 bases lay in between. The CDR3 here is CASSFRDTRGYTF. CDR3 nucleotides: TGTGCCAGCAGCTTCAGGGACACTCGCGGCTACACCTTC.

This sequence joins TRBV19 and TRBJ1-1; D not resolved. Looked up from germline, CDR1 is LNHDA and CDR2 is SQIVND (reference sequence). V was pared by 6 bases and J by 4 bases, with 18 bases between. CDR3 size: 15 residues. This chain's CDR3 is CASSLEFGEGTEAFF. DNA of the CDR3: TGTGCCAGTAGCCTAGAATTTGGGGAGGGCACTGAAGCTTTCTTT.

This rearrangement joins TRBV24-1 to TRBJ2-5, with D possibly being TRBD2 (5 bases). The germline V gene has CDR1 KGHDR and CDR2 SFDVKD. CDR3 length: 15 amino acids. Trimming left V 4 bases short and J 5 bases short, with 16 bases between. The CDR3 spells CATSERVGLYETQYF. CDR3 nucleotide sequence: TGTGCCACCAGTGAGCGGGTGGGGTTGTACGAGACCCAGTACTTC.

The CDR3 reads CASSDFADSGNTEAFF. The DNA for the CDR3 is TGTGCCAGCAGTGACTTCGCGGACAGTGGGAACACTGAAGCTTTCTTT. V is TRBV2 and J is TRBJ1-1; D perhaps matches TRBD1 (6 bases). The CDR3 runs 16 residues. V was cut by 3 bases and J by 1 base, with 15 bases left in between. Per the germline V gene, CDR1 is SNHLY and CDR2 is FYNNEI.

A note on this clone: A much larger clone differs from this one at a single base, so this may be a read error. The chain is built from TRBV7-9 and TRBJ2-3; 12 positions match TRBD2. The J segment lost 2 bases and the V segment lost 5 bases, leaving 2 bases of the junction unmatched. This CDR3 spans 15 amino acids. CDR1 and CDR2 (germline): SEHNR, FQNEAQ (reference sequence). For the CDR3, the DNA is TGTGCCAGCAGCCCTAGCGGGGGGGCCACAGATACGCAGTATTTT. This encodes CASSPSGGATDTQYF.

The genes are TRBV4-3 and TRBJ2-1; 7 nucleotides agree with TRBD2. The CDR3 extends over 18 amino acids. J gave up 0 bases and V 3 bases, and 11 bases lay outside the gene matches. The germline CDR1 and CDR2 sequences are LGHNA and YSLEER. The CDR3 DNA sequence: TGCGCCAGCAGCCAGAGTGTGGCTAGCGGATCCTCCTACAATGAGCAGTTCTTC. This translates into CASSQSVASGSSYNEQFF.

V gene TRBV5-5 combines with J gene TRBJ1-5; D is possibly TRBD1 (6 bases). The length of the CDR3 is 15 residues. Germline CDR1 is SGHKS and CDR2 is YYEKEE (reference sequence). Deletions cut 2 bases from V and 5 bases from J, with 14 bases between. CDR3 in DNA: TGTGCCAGCAGCTTTCCCGGGACAACCTATCAGCCCCAGCATTTT. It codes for CASSFPGTTYQPQHF.

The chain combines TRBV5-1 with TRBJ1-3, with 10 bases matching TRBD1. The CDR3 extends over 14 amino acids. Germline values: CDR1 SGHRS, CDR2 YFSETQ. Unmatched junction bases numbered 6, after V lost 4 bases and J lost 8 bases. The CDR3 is CASSQTGGADTIYF. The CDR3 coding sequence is TGCGCCAGCAGCCAGACAGGGGGCGCGGACACCATATATTTT.

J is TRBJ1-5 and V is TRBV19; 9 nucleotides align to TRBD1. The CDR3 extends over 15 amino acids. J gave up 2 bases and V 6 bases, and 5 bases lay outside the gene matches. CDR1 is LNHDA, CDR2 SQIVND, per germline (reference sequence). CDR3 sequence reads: CASRVDRGGNQPQHF. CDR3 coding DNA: TGTGCCAGTAGAGTGGACAGGGGAGGCAATCAGCCCCAGCATTTT. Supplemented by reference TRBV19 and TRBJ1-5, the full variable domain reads DGGITQSPKYLFRKEGQNVTLSCEQNLNHDAMYWYRQDPGQGLRLIYYSQIVNDFQKGDIAEGYSVSREKKESFPLTVTSAQKNPTAFYLCASRVDRGGNQPQHFGDGTRLSIL.

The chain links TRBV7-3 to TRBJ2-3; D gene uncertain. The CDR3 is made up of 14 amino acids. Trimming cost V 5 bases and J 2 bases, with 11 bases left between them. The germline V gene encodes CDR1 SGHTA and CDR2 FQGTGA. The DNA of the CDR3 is TGTGCCAGCAGCCCGAGCCCCCACACAGATACGCAGTATTTT. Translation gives CASSPSPHTDTQYF.

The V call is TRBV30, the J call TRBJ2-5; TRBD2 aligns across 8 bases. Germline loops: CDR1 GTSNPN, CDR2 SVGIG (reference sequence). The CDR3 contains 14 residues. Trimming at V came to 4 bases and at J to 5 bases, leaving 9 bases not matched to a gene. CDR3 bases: TGTGCCTGGAATACCCTGCGGGGGGCTGAGACCCAGTACTTC. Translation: CAWNTLRGAETQYF.

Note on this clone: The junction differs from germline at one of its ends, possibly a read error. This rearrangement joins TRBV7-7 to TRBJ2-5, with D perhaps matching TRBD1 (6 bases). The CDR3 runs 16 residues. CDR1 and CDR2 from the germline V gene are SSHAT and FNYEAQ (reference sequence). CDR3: CASSLGPGTTQETQYF. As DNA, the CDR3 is TGTGCTAGCAGCTTAGGGCCTGGGACAACCCAAGAGACCCAGTACTTC. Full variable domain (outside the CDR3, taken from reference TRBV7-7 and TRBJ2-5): GAGVSQSPRYKVTKRGQDVTLRCDPISSHATLYWYQQALGQGPEFLTYFNYEAQPDKSGLPSDRFSAERPEGSISTLTIQRTEQRDSAMYRCASSLGPGTTQETQYFGPGTRLLVL.

The DNA for the CDR3 is TGTGCCAGCAGCAAACGGTTCGCCGAGACCCAGTACTTC. It is translated as CASSKRFAETQYF. The V gene is TRBV7-2, the J gene TRBJ2-5; D not resolved. The CDR3 is 13 amino acids. V lost 5 bases, J lost 5 bases, and 12 bases lay in between. Germline assignment: CDR1 SGHTA and CDR2 FQGNSA.

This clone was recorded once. Written as DNA, the CDR3 is TGTGCCTGGAGTGACAAACAAGTGGGGCATGACGATGCTTTCTTT. Its protein product is CAWSDKQVGHDDAFF. This chain connects TRBV30 to TRBJ1-1; possibly TRBD1 for D (5 bases). Between the trimmed V and J ends, which lost 1 base and 11 bases, there was a span of 23 bases. CDR1 GTSNPN and CDR2 SVGIG come from the germline V gene (reference sequence). The CDR3 loop spans 15 amino acids.